Below, 26 T cell receptor beta chains from the same sample are listed, as sequenced in a study of Ad26.COV2.S vaccination and SARS-CoV-2 variants. Noted treatment: approximately 18 received Ad26.COV2.S at low or high dose, single or two shots; about 5 received placebo; per-sample allocation not given. The samples were gathered on day 63 after the first injection of vaccine or placebo. Only in-frame clones appear in the TCRdb table, and some are missing; sequencing was by immunoSEQ multiplex PCR. The top ten hold 2.5% to 3% of the sample, which has about 450,000 clones, roughly 89% seen once. Sequences were derived from peripheral blood, sampled in a trial of Ad26.COV2.S vaccine versus placebo. Source of these receptors: a person aged 18-65 years who received the Ad26.COV2.S COVID-19 vaccine or a placebo.

V is TRBV7-3 and J is TRBJ2-1; possibly TRBD2 for D (6 bases). The V end was cut by 1 base, the J end by 2 bases, with 9 bases between. The germline gives CDR1 SGHTA, CDR2 FQGTGA. The CDR3 is 15 residues long. The CDR3 loop reads CASSLIGGTYNEQFF. The CDR3 DNA is TGTGCCAGCAGCTTAATTGGAGGGACCTACAATGAGCAGTTCTTC.

The rearrangement uses TRBV9 and TRBJ2-3; D unresolved. The CDR3 is 13 residues long. Trimming removed 0 bases from V and 5 bases from J, with 7 bases in between. Germline V gene sequence: CDR1 SGDLS, CDR2 YYNGEE. DNA of the CDR3: TGTGCCAGCAGCGTAGGGGTAATAGATACGCAGTATTTT. Its translation is CASSVGVIDTQYF.

This chain links TRBV7-9 with TRBJ1-6; D gene uncertain. CDR3 length: 13 amino acids. Germline assignment: CDR1 SEHNR and CDR2 FQNEAQ (reference sequence). V was pared by 0 bases and J by 9 bases, with 6 bases between. CDR3 protein: CASSLAGVSPLHF. The CDR3 DNA reads TGTGCCAGCAGCTTAGCAGGTGTTTCACCCCTCCACTTT.

The V gene is TRBV6-6, the J gene TRBJ2-7, with D possibly being TRBD1 (5 bases). The ends were cut back, 0 bases at V and 4 bases at J, with 10 bases in the middle. Per the germline V gene, CDR1 is MNHNY and CDR2 is SVGAGI (reference sequence). The CDR3 totals 14 residues. CDR3 DNA sequence: TGTGCCAGCAGTTACTCGGCAGGGCCTTACGAGCAGTACGTC. This sequence encodes CASSYSAGPYEQYV.

The gene calls are TRBV7-9 and TRBJ1-1, with D unclear. Germline loops: CDR1 SEHNR, CDR2 FQNEAQ (reference sequence). The CDR3 is 11 amino acids. Trimming pared 4 bases from V and 11 bases from J, leaving 11 bases between. The CDR3 nucleotides read TGTGCCAGCAGCTCGGACCCCCGGGCTTTCTTT. Protein: CASSSDPRAFF.

On this clone itself: The likely explanation is a read error, given a far larger clone one base away. V gene TRBV11-2 combines with J gene TRBJ2-7; D remains unclear. This CDR3 comprises 12 residues. Germline V lookup: CDR1 SGHAT, CDR2 FQNNGV. Trimming left V 3 bases short and J 4 bases short, with 7 bases between. The CDR3 DNA sequence: TGTGCCAGCAGCTTTGGAGTTTACGAGCAGTACTTC. Translated, it gives CASSFGVYEQYF.

The CDR3 DNA reads TGTGCCAGCAGTTACAAGGGGACAGGTGGAAACACCATATATTTT. Translation: CASSYKGTGGNTIYF. The chain couples TRBV6-6 to TRBJ1-3, with 8 bases matching TRBD1. Per the germline V gene, CDR1 is MNHNY and CDR2 is SVGAGI (reference sequence). The CDR3 is 15 residues long. The V gene end was trimmed by 2 bases and the J gene end by 3 bases; junction bases not matched to a gene: 3.

CDR3 in DNA: TGTGCCAGCTCACATGGGACTGTCGGAAGGCAGTACTTC. Its translation is CASSHGTVGRQYF. This chain links TRBV18 with TRBJ2-7, with D possibly TRBD2 on 6 matching bases. V lost 4 bases and J lost 9, with 16 bases in between. CDR3 length equals 13 residues. Per germline, CDR1 KGHSH and CDR2 LQKENI.

J is TRBJ2-5 and V is TRBV7-9; 10 bases are shared with TRBD1. J was trimmed by 3 bases and V by 5 bases; bases with no gene match: 6. CDR3 length: 15 amino acids. CDR1 and CDR2 from the germline V gene are SEHNR and FQNEAQ (reference sequence). CDR3 protein: CASSPGQGEEETQYF. The CDR3 region has the DNA TGTGCCAGCAGCCCCGGACAGGGGGAAGAAGAGACCCAGTACTTC.

This rearrangement joins TRBV4-1 to TRBJ1-4, with D maybe TRBD1 (5 bases). The V gene's germline CDR1 is MGHRA and CDR2 YSYEKL. The CDR3 has 16 residues. Trimming cost V 2 bases and J 8 bases, with 18 bases left between them. The DNA of the CDR3 is TGCGCCAGCAGCCAACCGACCCGGGGGAGGGAAGAAAAACTGTTTTTT. This codes for CASSQPTRGREEKLFF.

This clone has only one observation. V gene TRBV5-6 combines with J gene TRBJ2-5; perhaps TRBD1 as D (6 bases). Between the trimmed V and J ends, which lost 2 bases and 5 bases, there was a span of 10 bases. The CDR3 runs 13 residues. In germline, CDR1 is SGHDT, CDR2 YYEEEE. The CDR3 region is CASSLSGGETQYF. Here the CDR3 DNA reads TGTGCCAGCAGCTTAAGTGGGGGCGAGACCCAGTACTTC.

The V gene is TRBV27, the J gene TRBJ1-2, with 9 bases identical to TRBD1. V was clipped by 2 bases and J by 4 bases; unmatched bases: 5. Germline V lookup: CDR1 MNHEY, CDR2 SMNVEV (reference sequence). There are 15 residues in the CDR3. The CDR3 DNA is TGTGCCAGCAGTTTAAAGGGGACAGGGTCCTATGGCTACACCTTC. Residues: CASSLKGTGSYGYTF.

This chain connects TRBV3-1 (or the pseudogene TRBV3-2) to TRBJ1-1; D possibly corresponds to TRBD1 (6 bases). The CDR3 totals 14 residues. The V gene lost 0 bases and the J gene lost 6 bases, with 11 bases spanning the gap. CDR1 and CDR2 from the germline V gene are LGHDT and YNNKEL (reference sequence). Here the CDR3 reads CASSQEEGGPEAFF. The CDR3 DNA reads TGTGCCAGCAGCCAAGAGGAGGGGGGCCCTGAAGCTTTCTTT.

The chain couples TRBV6-5 to TRBJ1-2, with D tentatively TRBD1 (5 bases). Germline V gene data show CDR1 as MNHEY and CDR2 as SVGAGI. The CDR3 totals 13 residues. Trimming left V 2 bases short and J 8 bases short, with 12 bases between. The CDR3 loop is CASSYKEGDGYTF. CDR3 nucleotide sequence: TGTGCCAGCAGTTACAAGGAAGGGGACGGCTACACCTTC.

The V call is TRBV4-1, the J call TRBJ1-6, with 10 nucleotides matching TRBD1. Germline lookup yields CDR1 MGHRA and CDR2 YSYEKL. V dropped 0 bases and J dropped 9; count of bases not matched to a gene: 8. This CDR3 has 17 amino acids. The CDR3 loop is CASSQEAYDRGRSPLHF. DNA of the CDR3: TGCGCCAGCAGCCAAGAGGCCTACGACAGGGGGCGTTCACCCCTCCACTTT.

The gene calls are TRBV15 and TRBJ1-1, with D unclear. This CDR3 contains 13 residues. Trimming cost V 2 bases and J 5 bases, with 9 bases left between them. Germline CDR1 LNHNV, CDR2 YYDKDF (reference sequence). The CDR3 here is CATSRTQETEAFF. The CDR3 nucleotides are TGTGCCACCAGCAGAACTCAGGAAACTGAAGCTTTCTTT.

The DNA for the CDR3 is TGTGCCAGCAGTTCCCACGGACTAGCGGCTATCAACGAGCAGTACGTC. Translated, it gives CASSSHGLAAINEQYV. The chain has TRBV6-2 or TRBV6-3 and TRBJ2-7, with TRBD2 matching over 10 bases. J lost 5 bases, V lost 4 bases, and 11 bases had no gene match. This CDR3 has 16 residues. CDR1 is MNHEY, CDR2 SVGEGT, per germline.

A note on this clone: The sample carries other DNA sequences with the same CDR3. The V gene is TRBV5-6, the J gene TRBJ1-5; weak D call: TRBD1 (5 bases). Germline V gene sequence: CDR1 SGHDT, CDR2 YYEEEE. The V and J ends lost 1 base and 6 bases respectively, with 5 bases between them. The CDR3 spans 12 residues. The CDR3 DNA reads TGTGCCAGCAGCTTGAGGGGTCAGCCCCAGCATTTT. It translates to CASSLRGQPQHF.

The chain carries TRBV7-2 and TRBJ2-1; D is perhaps TRBD1 (6 bases). The V gene's germline CDR1 is SGHTA and CDR2 FQGNSA. Trimming pared 4 bases from V and 4 bases from J, leaving 8 bases between. This CDR3 region has 13 residues. In nucleotides, the CDR3 is TGTGCCAGCAGCTCAGGGGTTTACAATGAGCAGTTCTTC. Its protein is CASSSGVYNEQFF.

V gene TRBV5-6 combines with J gene TRBJ1-3; D is unresolved. The CDR3 is made up of 14 amino acids. The germline V gene has CDR1 SGHDT and CDR2 YYEEEE. The V end lost 3 bases, the J end lost 3 bases, and 10 bases lay between the germline ends. The CDR3 bases are TGTGCCAGCAGCTCACTTGGACGTGGAAACACCATATATTTT. It codes for CASSSLGRGNTIYF. The whole variable domain, filled in from reference TRBV5-6 and TRBJ1-3, reads DAGVTQSPTHLIKTRGQQVTLRCSPKSGHDTVSWYQQALGQGPQFIFQYYEEEERQRGNFPDRFSGHQFPNYSSELNVNALLLGDSALYLCASSSLGRGNTIYFGEGSWLTVV.

The chain recombines TRBV7-9 with TRBJ2-7; TRBD2 might be the D (6 bases). CDR3 length: 14 amino acids. Trimming removed 5 bases from V and 0 bases from J, with 11 bases in between. CDR1 and CDR2 (germline): SEHNR, FQNEAQ (reference sequence). For the CDR3, the DNA is TGTGCCAGCAGCCCGAAGACTAGCTCCTACGAGCAGTACGTC. Protein: CASSPKTSSYEQYV.

This chain links TRBV18 with TRBJ2-2; a possible D gene is TRBD1 (8 bases). This CDR3 is built from 17 residues. V lost 2 bases and J 4 bases, leaving 17 bases between the germline ends. Germline V gene sequence: CDR1 KGHSH, CDR2 LQKENI. As DNA, the CDR3 is TGTGCCAGCTCACCAGGGAGGGACAGGTCTGCCACCGGGGAGCTGTTTTTT. Its translation: CASSPGRDRSATGELFF.

The table lists this clone with a count of one. The chain joins TRBV2 to TRBJ2-2; D not certain. This CDR3 is built from 11 residues. V was cut by 8 bases and J by 7 bases, with 8 bases left in between. Germline-derived CDR1 and CDR2 are SNHLY and FYNNEI. In nucleotides, the CDR3 is TGTGCCAGCCAGTCGGGCGGGGAGCTGTTTTTT. This gives the protein CASQSGGELFF.

The chain employs TRBV5-6 and TRBJ2-1; TRBD1 is a possible D gene (6 bases). The CDR3 is made up of 15 amino acids. V shed 2 bases and J shed 4 bases, with 13 bases lying between them. Germline V gene lookup returns CDR1 SGHDT and CDR2 YYEEEE. The CDR3 loop reads CASSLGVQGYNEQFF. The CDR3 bases are TGTGCCAGCAGCTTAGGAGTCCAGGGGTACAATGAGCAGTTCTTC.

Concerning this clone itself: Other DNA sequences of this sample code for an identical CDR3. The V and J genes are TRBV4-1 and TRBJ2-7, with TRBD2 matching over 10 bases. J was trimmed by 4 bases and V by 2 bases; bases with no gene match: 8. CDR1 MGHRA and CDR2 YSYEKL come from the germline V gene. The CDR3 is 16 amino acids. The DNA of the CDR3 is TGCGCCAGCAGCCAACCACTAGCGGGGTCTCGATACGAGCAGTACTTC. Translated: CASSQPLAGSRYEQYF.

The rearrangement links TRBV5-6 to TRBJ1-2; D is possibly TRBD1 (5 bases). In germline, CDR1 is SGHDT, CDR2 YYEEEE. The CDR3 has 14 amino acids. Trimming removed 5 bases at V and 3 bases at J, with 14 bases between. CDR3 sequence reads: CASRRAGRHYGYTF. CDR3 nucleotides: TGTGCCAGCAGACGGGCAGGGCGCCACTATGGCTACACCTTC.